The entry below gives a single TCR beta chain sequence along with its context. Antigen specificity is unknown. This entry is derived from a study of T-cell memory formation after mild COVID-19. Findings and caveats of the study: Whether second-wave clones peaking at day 37 were SARS-CoV-2 specific went unconfirmed. Cross-reactive memory seemingly joined, as some responding clones were found in pre-infection memory. Mostly located in CM and EM were contracting CD4+ clones, with contracting CD8+ clones located in EMRA.

Using constant-segment primers, 5'RACE produced TCR alpha and TCR beta cDNA libraries carrying sample barcodes and UMIs. TCRdb re-derived calls from the 5' RACE reads in MiXCR, one entry per CDR3 protein. Of 450,000 to 650,000 distinct CDR3 sequences listed, more than 15% are singletons. Deletions cut 5 bases from V and 2 bases from J, with 12 bases between. The CDR3 has 14 amino acids. The germline gives CDR1 SGHVS, CDR2 FNYEAQ. What was sequenced was PBMCs or a T cell subset sorted from them (not recorded which). This TCR came from an adult woman who had mild COVID-19 (a few samples of this study predate the infection). Cell type and time point are not known. The chain couples TRBV7-6 to TRBJ1-1; tentatively, D is TRBD1 (5 bases). This chain's CDR3 is CASSKTVRNTEAFF. The CDR3 nucleotides read TGTGCCAGCAGCAAGACAGTGAGAAACACTGAAGCTTTCTTT.